These 30 T cell receptor beta chains share one sample of origin, sequenced in a study of control samples from healthy donors and cancer patients. The repertoire was sequenced with immunoSEQ multiplex PCR; TCRdb's copy has only in-frame clones and lacks some. The data show 90,000 to 100,000 clones, with almost 85% seen just once and 2% held by the top ten. What was sequenced was blood. Receptors were obtained from a man aged 55 to 70 in good health.

This chain joins TRBV19 and TRBJ2-3; the D gene could be TRBD1 or TRBD2 (5 bases each). Germline values: CDR1 LNHDA, CDR2 SQIVND (reference sequence). V was cut by 8 bases and J by 2 bases, with 11 bases left in between. The CDR3 sequence is 13 residues long. The CDR3 DNA sequence: TGTGCCAGTGGTGAGGGGATCACAGATACGCAGTATTTT. Residues: CASGEGITDTQYF.

The V call is TRBV6-5, the J call TRBJ2-5; TRBD2 might be the D (5 bases). The CDR3 totals 15 residues. Germline V gives CDR1 MNHEY, CDR2 SVGAGI. V was trimmed by 2 bases and J by 2 bases, leaving 12 bases between them. This CDR3 is CASSYQSRGQETQYF. The CDR3 nucleotides are TGTGCCAGCAGTTACCAAAGTCGGGGACAAGAGACCCAGTACTTC.

The CDR3 DNA sequence: TGTGCCAGTAGCCCTCCACGGGGCCGTGGGACCAAAAACATTCAGTACTTC. This encodes CASSPPRGRGTKNIQYF. The chain carries TRBV19 and TRBJ2-4; perhaps D is TRBD1 or TRBD2 (5 bases each). Trimming pared 6 bases from V and 2 bases from J, leaving 20 bases between. Germline loops: CDR1 LNHDA, CDR2 SQIVND (reference sequence). This CDR3 region has 17 residues.

This clone has just one count. V is TRBV3-1 (or the pseudogene TRBV3-2) and J is TRBJ1-5, with TRBD1 identical over 7 bases. The CDR3 totals 15 residues. V trimming: 4 bases; J trimming: 4 bases; junction bases outside the gene matches: 7. Per germline, CDR1 LGHDT and CDR2 YNNKEL (reference sequence). CDR3 in DNA: TGTGCCAGCAGCCTCAGACAGGGTTGGAATCAGCCCCAGCATTTT. This gives the protein CASSLRQGWNQPQHF.

The V and J genes are TRBV18 and TRBJ2-6; D is undetermined. The length of the CDR3 is 18 residues. Between the trimmed V and J ends, which lost 6 bases and 0 bases, there was a span of 18 bases. Germline V CDR1 and CDR2: KGHSH, LQKENI. This CDR3 is CASSHQSLDLSGANVLTF. The DNA of the CDR3 is TGTGCCAGCTCCCATCAGTCCCTGGATCTCTCTGGGGCCAACGTCCTGACTTTC.

The rearrangement uses TRBV10-2 and TRBJ1-2; unclear D gene. The CDR3 contains 13 residues. The germline CDR1 and CDR2 sequences are WSHSY and SAAADI. The germline V and J ends were trimmed by 2 bases and 5 bases, with 9 bases remaining between them. The CDR3 here is CASSEARIYGYTF. In nucleotides, the CDR3 is TGCGCCAGCAGTGAGGCCAGGATATATGGCTACACCTTC.

This clone came up a few times. In DNA form, the CDR3 reads TGTGCCAGCCGCGAGGGGTACACTGAAGCTTTCTTT. This translates into CASREGYTEAFF. The rearrangement uses TRBV25-1 and TRBJ1-1; D possibly corresponds to TRBD1 (5 bases). The CDR3 contains 12 residues. Germline V gives CDR1 MGHDK, CDR2 SYGVNS. Trimming pared 8 bases from V and 3 bases from J, leaving 10 bases between.

In its sample, this clone was seen once. This chain links TRBV27 with TRBJ2-7, with 9 bases lining up with TRBD1. Trimming removed 6 bases from V and 6 bases from J; junction bases left unmatched: 15. Germline V gene data show CDR1 as MNHEY and CDR2 as SMNVEV (reference sequence). There are 16 residues in the CDR3. The CDR3 reads CASSRNPTGTGLEQYF. CDR3 DNA: TGTGCCAGCAGCCGAAACCCCACCGGGACAGGGCTCGAGCAGTACTTC.

The genes are TRBV20-1 and TRBJ2-3; the match to TRBD2 covers 12 bases. Germline lookup yields CDR1 DFQATT and CDR2 SNEGSKA (reference sequence). CDR3 length: 18 amino acids. Trimming cost V 3 bases and J 2 bases; bases outside gene matches: 12. The CDR3 loop is CSASPSTLAGGLTDTQYF. The CDR3 DNA is TGCAGTGCTAGTCCCTCTACACTAGCGGGGGGACTCACAGATACGCAGTATTTT.

This clone was observed a few times. J is TRBJ1-1 and V is TRBV6-7; 9 bases align to TRBD1. TRBV6-7 is marked as an open reading frame, function uncertain. CDR3 length: 12 amino acids. With 11 bases clipped from V and 3 bases from J, the junction kept 4 bases outside the gene matches. The CDR3 loop reads CAGDRVDTEAFF. The CDR3 DNA follows: TGTGCCGGGGACAGGGTCGACACTGAAGCTTTCTTT.

Notes on this clone: In the same sample, other DNA sequences code for this CDR3. The chain couples TRBV5-1 to TRBJ1-3, with no clear D. Trimming took off 0 bases at V and 0 bases at J, with 10 bases between the two ends. Germline V gene data show CDR1 as SGHRS and CDR2 as YFSETQ. The CDR3 has 16 amino acids. CDR3 in amino acids: CASSLVPPSSGNTIYF. The DNA for the CDR3 is TGCGCCAGCAGCTTGGTCCCTCCGAGCTCTGGAAACACCATATATTTT.

The chain employs TRBV3-1 (or the pseudogene TRBV3-2) and TRBJ1-4, with 7 bases identical to TRBD1. V was pared by 4 bases and J by 7 bases, with 9 bases of the junction left unmatched. Looked up from germline, CDR1 is LGHDT and CDR2 is YNNKEL (reference sequence). The CDR3 loop spans 15 amino acids. The CDR3 reads CASSPGQALGEKLFF. DNA for the CDR3: TGTGCCAGCAGCCCAGGACAGGCCCTGGGTGAAAAACTGTTTTTT.

The genes are TRBV5-1 and TRBJ2-3; no firm D call. This CDR3 comprises 14 residues. Looked up from germline, CDR1 is SGHRS and CDR2 is YFSETQ. Trimming took off 3 bases at V and 3 bases at J, with 11 bases between the two ends. The CDR3 region has the DNA TGCGCCAGCAGCTCGCAGACTTCTACAGATACGCAGTATTTT. Translation: CASSSQTSTDTQYF.

V is TRBV14 and J is TRBJ2-3; D is tentatively TRBD1 or TRBD2 (6 bases each). The CDR3 runs 15 residues. The germline V and J ends were trimmed by 2 bases and 4 bases, with 13 bases remaining between them. CDR1 SGHDN and CDR2 FVKESK come from the germline V gene. CDR3 bases: TGTGCCAGCAGCCAAAGTGGGGGGCGGGCAGATACGCAGTATTTT. Its protein product is CASSQSGGRADTQYF. Full variable domain (outside the CDR3, taken from reference TRBV14 and TRBJ2-3): EAGVTQFPSHSVIEKGQTVTLRCDPISGHDNLYWYRRVMGKEIKFLLHFVKESKQDESGMPNNRFLAERTGGTYSTLKVQPAELEDSGVYFCASSQSGGRADTQYFGPGTRLTVL.

The genes are TRBV11-2 and TRBJ2-1; 7 nucleotides align to TRBD2. CDR1 and CDR2 from the germline V gene are SGHAT and FQNNGV. The CDR3 loop spans 11 amino acids. V trimming: 6 bases; J trimming: 13 bases; junction bases outside the gene matches: 6. This chain's CDR3 is CASSIPSGQFF. The DNA for the CDR3 is TGTGCCAGCAGTATTCCTAGCGGACAGTTCTTC.

This clone was seen only once. The genes are TRBV6-5 and TRBJ2-3, with 9 bases lining up with TRBD1. Germline V gives CDR1 MNHEY, CDR2 SVGAGI. The J segment lost 2 bases and the V segment lost 6 bases, leaving 3 bases of the junction unmatched. The CDR3 covers 14 residues. The CDR3: CASRRQGDTDTQYF. As DNA, the CDR3 is TGTGCCAGCAGGCGACAGGGGGACACAGATACGCAGTATTTT.

This clone was seen only a few times. The genes are TRBV20-1 and TRBJ2-1, with 7 bases lining up with TRBD2. The CDR3 consists of 11 residues. Looked up from germline, CDR1 is DFQATT and CDR2 is SNEGSKA (reference sequence). CDR3: CRLGGNNEQFF. In DNA, the CDR3 is TGCAGGCTGGGGGGGAACAATGAGCAGTTCTTC.

This sequence joins TRBV7-9 and TRBJ2-3; tentative D call: TRBD2 (5 bases). The CDR3 loop spans 18 amino acids. The V gene lost 4 bases and the J gene lost 3 bases, with 23 bases spanning the gap. Germline loops: CDR1 SEHNR, CDR2 FQNEAQ (reference sequence). Written as DNA, the CDR3 is TGTGCCAGCAGCTCCCCTCGACCGGGGAAGGAGCGAACAGATACGCAGTATTTT. Translating it yields CASSSPRPGKERTDTQYF.

The genes are TRBV9 and TRBJ2-3; 9 bases line up with TRBD2. Losses at the gene ends were 4 bases for V and 2 bases for J; bases not matched to a gene: 8. Germline lookup yields CDR1 SGDLS and CDR2 YYNGEE. The CDR3 loop spans 16 amino acids. CDR3 amino acids: CASSPGTSKTTDTQYF. For the CDR3, the DNA is TGTGCCAGCAGCCCCGGGACTAGCAAAACCACAGATACGCAGTATTTT.

The V gene is TRBV18, the J gene TRBJ1-4; TRBD1 aligns across 9 bases. This CDR3 is 13 amino acids long. CDR1 is KGHSH and CDR2 is LQKENI in the germline V gene. Trimming took 6 bases from V and 8 from J; bases not matched to a gene: 4. CDR3 sequence reads: CASSPGQGEKLFF. CDR3 DNA: TGTGCCAGCTCTCCGGGACAGGGAGAAAAACTGTTTTTT. The full variable domain, with the rest looked up from reference TRBV18 and TRBJ1-4, is NAGVMQNPRHLVRRRGQEARLRCSPMKGHSHVYWYRQLPEEGLKFMVYLQKENIIDESGMPKERFSAEFPKEGPSILRIQQVVRGDSAAYFCASSPGQGEKLFFGSGTQLSVL.

V usage is TRBV6-5 and J usage is TRBJ1-1; D remains ambiguous. The CDR3 loop spans 16 amino acids. Germline values: CDR1 MNHEY, CDR2 SVGAGI. V lost 2 bases to trimming and J lost 0 bases, with 13 bases between them. The chain's CDR3 is CASSYTVTPMNTEAFF. In DNA form, the CDR3 reads TGTGCCAGCAGTTACACCGTGACACCTATGAACACTGAAGCTTTCTTT.

V usage is TRBV7-9 and J usage is TRBJ1-5; D ambiguous. This CDR3 contains 13 residues. Germline-derived CDR1 and CDR2 are SEHNR and FQNEAQ (reference sequence). The V and J ends lost 1 base and 2 bases respectively, with 3 bases between them. The CDR3 loop is CASSLDGNQPQHF. The CDR3 coding sequence is TGTGCCAGCAGCTTAGACGGCAATCAGCCCCAGCATTTT.

This chain links TRBV18 with TRBJ2-5, with D possibly being TRBD2 (5 bases). Deletions cut 4 bases from V and 4 bases from J, with 19 bases between. Germline CDR1 KGHSH, CDR2 LQKENI. CDR3 length: 16 residues. The DNA for the CDR3 is TGTGCCAGCTCACAAAAACCCGCACTGGCGGGAGAGACCCAGTACTTC. As protein: CASSQKPALAGETQYF.

The chain combines TRBV5-1 with TRBJ2-3, with D unclear. CDR1 SGHRS and CDR2 YFSETQ come from the germline V gene. Trimming took off 3 bases at V and 2 bases at J, with 1 base between the two ends. This CDR3 spans 11 amino acids. CDR3 nucleotide sequence: TGCGCCAGCAGCTCCACAGATACGCAGTATTTT. Protein: CASSSTDTQYF.

Here the CDR3 reads CASSAEFYGYTF. The CDR3 coding sequence is TGCGCCAGCAGCGCGGAGTTTTATGGCTACACCTTC. The rearrangement links TRBV5-1 to TRBJ1-2; D is unclear. Looked up from germline, CDR1 is SGHRS and CDR2 is YFSETQ. The germline V and J ends were trimmed by 4 bases and 5 bases, with 9 bases remaining between them. The CDR3 extends over 12 amino acids.

V is TRBV19 and J is TRBJ1-2; possibly TRBD1 for D (5 bases). This CDR3 spans 14 amino acids. The germline V gene encodes CDR1 LNHDA and CDR2 SQIVND (reference sequence). The V gene lost 4 bases and the J gene lost 4 bases, with 13 bases spanning the gap. The DNA of the CDR3 is TGTGCCAGTAGTAACCTCGACAGAATCTATGGCTACACCTTC. It codes for CASSNLDRIYGYTF.

The V gene is TRBV5-6, the J gene TRBJ1-6; D is unclear. The CDR3 length is 16 residues. The ends were cut back, 0 bases at V and 0 bases at J, with 7 bases in the middle. The germline V gene encodes CDR1 SGHDT and CDR2 YYEEEE. DNA of the CDR3: TGTGCCAGCAGCTTGGTGTCAGCCTCCTATAATTCACCCCTCCACTTT. Residues: CASSLVSASYNSPLHF.

The chain combines TRBV2 with TRBJ1-2; 9 bases align to TRBD1. The length of the CDR3 is 14 residues. J gave up 5 bases and V 7 bases, and 8 bases lay outside the gene matches. The V gene's germline CDR1 is SNHLY and CDR2 FYNNEI. CDR3 sequence (DNA): TGTGCCAGCACCATAGACAGGGGGAGGTATGGCTACACCTTC. Protein sequence: CASTIDRGRYGYTF.

The rearrangement joins TRBV6-5 to TRBJ2-1; 9 bases line up with TRBD2. CDR3 size: 14 residues. Germline trimming cut 6 bases from V and 5 bases from J; bases unmatched to any gene: 5. Germline V lookup: CDR1 MNHEY, CDR2 SVGAGI. CDR3 amino acids: CASRVSGGNNEQFF. The CDR3 DNA sequence: TGTGCCAGCAGGGTGAGCGGGGGGAACAATGAGCAGTTCTTC.

The chain combines TRBV7-9 with TRBJ2-5; TRBD1 is a possible D gene (5 bases). V was cut by 2 bases and J by 7 bases, with 29 bases left in between. The germline V gene encodes CDR1 SEHNR and CDR2 FQNEAQ (reference sequence). The CDR3 spans 19 residues. CDR3 residues: CASSLSFGSVTNLRGTQYF. The CDR3 DNA sequence: TGTGCCAGCAGCTTAAGTTTTGGGTCGGTAACGAATTTAAGGGGGACCCAGTACTTC. The entire variable domain, with the rest obtained from reference TRBV7-9 and TRBJ2-5, is as follows: DTGVSQNPRHKITKRGQNVTFRCDPISEHNRLYWYRQTLGQGPEFLTYFQNEAQLEKSRLLSDRFSAERPKGSFSTLEIQRTEQGDSAMYLCASSLSFGSVTNLRGTQYFGPGTRLLVL.